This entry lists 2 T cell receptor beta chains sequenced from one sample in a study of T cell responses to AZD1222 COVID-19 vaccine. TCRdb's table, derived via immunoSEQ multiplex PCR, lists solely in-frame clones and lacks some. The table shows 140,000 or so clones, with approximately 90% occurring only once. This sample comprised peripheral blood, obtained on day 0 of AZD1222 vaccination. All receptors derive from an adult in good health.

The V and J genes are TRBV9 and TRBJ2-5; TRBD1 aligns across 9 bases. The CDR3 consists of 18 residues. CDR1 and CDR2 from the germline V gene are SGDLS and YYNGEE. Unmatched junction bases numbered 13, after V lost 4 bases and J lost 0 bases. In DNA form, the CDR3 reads TGTGCCAGCAGCAAACAGGGGGCTTATAGTCCGGACCAAGAGACCCAGTACTTC. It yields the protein CASSKQGAYSPDQETQYF.

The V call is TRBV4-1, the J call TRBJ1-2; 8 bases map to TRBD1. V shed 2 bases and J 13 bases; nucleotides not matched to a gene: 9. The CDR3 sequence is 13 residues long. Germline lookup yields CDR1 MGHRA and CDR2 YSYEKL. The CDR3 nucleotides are TGCGCCAGCAGCCAACCCTTGGGACAGGAGGGCACCTTC. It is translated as CASSQPLGQEGTF.